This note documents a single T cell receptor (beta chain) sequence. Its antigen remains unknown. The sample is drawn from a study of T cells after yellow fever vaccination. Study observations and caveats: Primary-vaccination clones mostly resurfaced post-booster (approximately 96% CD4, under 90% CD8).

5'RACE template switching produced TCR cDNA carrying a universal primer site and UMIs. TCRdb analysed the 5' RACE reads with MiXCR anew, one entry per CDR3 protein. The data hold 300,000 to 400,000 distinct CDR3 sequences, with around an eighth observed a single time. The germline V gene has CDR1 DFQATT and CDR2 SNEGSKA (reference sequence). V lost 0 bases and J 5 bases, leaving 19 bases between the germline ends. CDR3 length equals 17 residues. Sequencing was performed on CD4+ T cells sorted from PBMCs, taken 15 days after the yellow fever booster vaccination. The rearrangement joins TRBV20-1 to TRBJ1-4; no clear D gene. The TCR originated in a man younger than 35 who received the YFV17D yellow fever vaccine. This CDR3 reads CSARDSVSPGWNEKLFF. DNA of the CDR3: TGCAGTGCTAGAGATTCAGTTTCCCCCGGCTGGAATGAAAAACTGTTTTTT.